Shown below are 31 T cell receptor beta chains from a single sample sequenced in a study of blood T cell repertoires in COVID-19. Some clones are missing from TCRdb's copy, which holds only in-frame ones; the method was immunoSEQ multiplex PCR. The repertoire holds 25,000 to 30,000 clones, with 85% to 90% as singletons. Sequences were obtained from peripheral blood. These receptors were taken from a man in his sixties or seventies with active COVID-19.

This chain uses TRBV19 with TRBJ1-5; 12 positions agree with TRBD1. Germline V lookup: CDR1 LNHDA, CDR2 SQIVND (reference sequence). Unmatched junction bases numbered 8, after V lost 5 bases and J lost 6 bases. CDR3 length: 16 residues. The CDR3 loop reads CASSWMRDRGPQPQHF. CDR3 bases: TGTGCCAGTAGTTGGATGAGGGACAGGGGGCCTCAGCCCCAGCATTTT.

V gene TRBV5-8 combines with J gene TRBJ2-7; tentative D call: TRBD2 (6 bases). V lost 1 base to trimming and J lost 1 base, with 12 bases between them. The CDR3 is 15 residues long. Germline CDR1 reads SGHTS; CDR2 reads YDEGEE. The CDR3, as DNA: TGTGCCAGCAGCTTGTTCGGAGGGGAGTCCTACGAGCAGTACTTC. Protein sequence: CASSLFGGESYEQYF.

As DNA, the CDR3 is TGTGCCAGCAGTTACGACAGGGGTACCGGGGAGCTGTTTTTT. This codes for CASSYDRGTGELFF. The J gene is TRBJ2-2, the V gene TRBV6-6, with TRBD1 identical over 8 bases. CDR3 size: 14 residues. Germline V gene lookup returns CDR1 MNHNY and CDR2 SVGAGI (reference sequence). The V and J ends lost 2 bases and 5 bases, in that order; junction bases with no gene match: 1.

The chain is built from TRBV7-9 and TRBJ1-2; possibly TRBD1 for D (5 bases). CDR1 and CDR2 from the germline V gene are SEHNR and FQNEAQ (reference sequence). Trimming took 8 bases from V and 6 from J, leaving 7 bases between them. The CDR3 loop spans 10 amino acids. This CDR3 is CASGGDGYTF. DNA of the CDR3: TGTGCCAGCGGGGGGGATGGCTACACCTTC.

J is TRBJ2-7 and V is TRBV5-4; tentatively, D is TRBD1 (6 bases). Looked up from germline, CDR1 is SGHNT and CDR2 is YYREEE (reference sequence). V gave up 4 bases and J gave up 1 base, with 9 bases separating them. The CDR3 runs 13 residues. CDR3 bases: TGTGCCAGCAGCCCGGGACATTCCTACGAGCAGTACTTC. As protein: CASSPGHSYEQYF. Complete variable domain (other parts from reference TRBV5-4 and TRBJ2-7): ETGVTQSPTHLIKTRGQQVTLRCSSQSGHNTVSWYQQALGQGPQFIFQYYREEENGRGNFPPRFSGLQFPNYSSELNVNALELDDSALYLCASSPGHSYEQYFGPGTRLTVT.

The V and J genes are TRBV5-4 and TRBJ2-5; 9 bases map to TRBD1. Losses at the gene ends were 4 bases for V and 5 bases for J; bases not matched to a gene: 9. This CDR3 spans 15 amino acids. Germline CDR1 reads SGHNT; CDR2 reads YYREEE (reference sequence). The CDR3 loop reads CASSPAGTGSETQYF. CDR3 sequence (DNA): TGTGCCAGCAGCCCGGCCGGGACAGGGTCTGAGACCCAGTACTTC.

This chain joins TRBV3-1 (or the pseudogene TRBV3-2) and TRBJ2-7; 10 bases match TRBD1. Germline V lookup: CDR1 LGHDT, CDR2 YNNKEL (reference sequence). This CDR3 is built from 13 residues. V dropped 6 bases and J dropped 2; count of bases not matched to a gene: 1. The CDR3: CASSDRGPYEQYF. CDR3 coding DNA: TGTGCCAGCAGTGACAGGGGGCCCTACGAGCAGTACTTC.

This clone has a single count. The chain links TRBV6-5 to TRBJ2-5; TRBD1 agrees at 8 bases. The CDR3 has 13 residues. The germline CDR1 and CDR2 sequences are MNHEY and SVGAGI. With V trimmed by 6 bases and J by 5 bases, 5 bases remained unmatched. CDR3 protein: CASRETGEETQYF. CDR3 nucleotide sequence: TGTGCCAGCAGAGAGACAGGGGAGGAGACCCAGTACTTC.

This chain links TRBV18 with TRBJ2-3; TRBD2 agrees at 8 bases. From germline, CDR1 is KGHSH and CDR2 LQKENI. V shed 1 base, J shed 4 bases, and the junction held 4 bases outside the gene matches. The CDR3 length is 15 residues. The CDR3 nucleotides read TGTGCCAGCTCACCACGGGCGGGGGGCTCAGATACGCAGTATTTT. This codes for CASSPRAGGSDTQYF.

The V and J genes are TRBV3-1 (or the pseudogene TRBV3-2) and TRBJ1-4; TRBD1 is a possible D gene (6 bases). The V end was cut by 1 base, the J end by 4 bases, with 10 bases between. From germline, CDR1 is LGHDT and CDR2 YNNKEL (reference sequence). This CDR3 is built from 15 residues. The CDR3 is CASSQGGGVNEKLFF. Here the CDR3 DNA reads TGTGCCAGCAGCCAAGGAGGGGGGGTTAATGAAAAACTGTTTTTT.

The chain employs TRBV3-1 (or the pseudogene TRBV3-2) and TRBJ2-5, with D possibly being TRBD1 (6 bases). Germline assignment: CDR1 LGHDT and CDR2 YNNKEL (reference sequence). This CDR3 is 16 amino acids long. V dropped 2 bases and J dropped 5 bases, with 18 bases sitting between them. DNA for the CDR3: TGTGCCAGCAGCCAAAGGGGCGCAGGGGAAGGGGAGACCCAGTACTTC. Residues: CASSQRGAGEGETQYF.

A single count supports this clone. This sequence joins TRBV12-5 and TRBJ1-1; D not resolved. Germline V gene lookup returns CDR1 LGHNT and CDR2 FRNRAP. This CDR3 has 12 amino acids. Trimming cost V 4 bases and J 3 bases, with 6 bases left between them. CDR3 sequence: CASGSDYTEAFF. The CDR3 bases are TGTGCTAGTGGTTCGGACTACACTGAAGCTTTCTTT.

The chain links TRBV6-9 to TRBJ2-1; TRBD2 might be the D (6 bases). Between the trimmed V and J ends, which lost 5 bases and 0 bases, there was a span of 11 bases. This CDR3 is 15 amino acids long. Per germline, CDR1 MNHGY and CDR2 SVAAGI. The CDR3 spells CASSRDWSSYNEQFF. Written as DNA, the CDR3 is TGTGCCAGCAGTAGGGACTGGAGCTCCTACAATGAGCAGTTCTTC.

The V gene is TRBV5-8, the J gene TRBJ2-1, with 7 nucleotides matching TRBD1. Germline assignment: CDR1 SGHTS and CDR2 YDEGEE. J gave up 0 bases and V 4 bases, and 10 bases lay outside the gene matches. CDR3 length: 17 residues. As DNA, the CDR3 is TGTGCCAGCAGCGGTGGGGCCTGGACAGGCTCCTACAATGAGCAGTTCTTC. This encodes CASSGGAWTGSYNEQFF.

The CDR3 bases are TGTGCCAGCAGCATCGGGGGCGAGCAGTACTTC. This codes for CASSIGGEQYF. The chain combines TRBV12-3 or TRBV12-4 with TRBJ2-7, with D possibly being TRBD2 (6 bases). V was pared by 6 bases and J by 6 bases, with 9 bases between. The CDR3 totals 11 residues.

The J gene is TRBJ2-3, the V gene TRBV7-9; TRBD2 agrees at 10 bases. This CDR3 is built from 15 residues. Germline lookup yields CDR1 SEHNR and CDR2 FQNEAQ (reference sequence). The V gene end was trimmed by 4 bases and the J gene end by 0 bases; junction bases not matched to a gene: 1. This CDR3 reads CASSWTSGSTDTQYF. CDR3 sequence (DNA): TGTGCCAGCAGCTGGACTAGCGGTAGCACAGATACGCAGTATTTT.

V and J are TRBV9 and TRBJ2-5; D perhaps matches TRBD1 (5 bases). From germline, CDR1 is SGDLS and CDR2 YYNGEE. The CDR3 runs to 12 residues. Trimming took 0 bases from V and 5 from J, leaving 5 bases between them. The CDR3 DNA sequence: TGTGCCAGCAGCGTAGGACAGGAGACCCAGTACTTC. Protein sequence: CASSVGQETQYF.

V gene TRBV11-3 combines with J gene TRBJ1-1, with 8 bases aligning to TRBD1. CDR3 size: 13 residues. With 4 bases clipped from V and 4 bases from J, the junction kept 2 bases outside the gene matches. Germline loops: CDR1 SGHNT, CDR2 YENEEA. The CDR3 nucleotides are TGTGCCAGCAGCTCCGGACAGGGCACTGAAGCTTTCTTT. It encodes CASSSGQGTEAFF. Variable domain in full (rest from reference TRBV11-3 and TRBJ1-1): EAGVVQSPRYKIIEKKQPVAFWCNPISGHNTLYWYLQNLGQGPELLIRYENEEAVDDSQLPKDRFSAERLKGVDSTLKIQPAELGDSAVYLCASSSGQGTEAFFGQGTRLTVV.

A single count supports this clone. The CDR3 reads CSAGQNYGYTF. In DNA, the CDR3 is TGCAGCGCCGGACAGAACTATGGCTACACCTTC. The chain recombines TRBV29-1 with TRBJ1-2; D is possibly TRBD1 (6 bases). The CDR3 covers 11 residues. V lost 7 bases and J 2 bases, leaving 8 bases between the germline ends. In germline, CDR1 is SQVTM, CDR2 ANQGSEA.

The CDR3 loop is CASSYANGATGKAFF. CDR3 DNA sequence: TGTGCCAGCAGTTACGCCAATGGAGCGACAGGGAAGGCTTTCTTT. This sequence joins TRBV6-5 and TRBJ1-1; 7 nucleotides align to TRBD1. With 2 bases clipped from V and 11 bases from J, the junction kept 14 bases outside the gene matches. The length of the CDR3 is 15 residues. Germline CDR1 reads MNHEY; CDR2 reads SVGAGI.

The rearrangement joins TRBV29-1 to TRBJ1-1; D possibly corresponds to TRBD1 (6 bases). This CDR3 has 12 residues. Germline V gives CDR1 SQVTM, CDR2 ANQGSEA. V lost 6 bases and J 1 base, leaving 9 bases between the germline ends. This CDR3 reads CSVQDRNTEAFF. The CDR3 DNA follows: TGCAGCGTCCAGGACAGGAACACTGAAGCTTTCTTT.

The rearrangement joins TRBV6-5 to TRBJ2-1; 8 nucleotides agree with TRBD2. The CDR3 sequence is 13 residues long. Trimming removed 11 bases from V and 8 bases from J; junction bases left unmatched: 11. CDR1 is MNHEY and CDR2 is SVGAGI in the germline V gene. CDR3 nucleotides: TGTGCCGTAGGGGGGACTAGTGCCCATGAGCAGTTCTTC. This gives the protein CAVGGTSAHEQFF.

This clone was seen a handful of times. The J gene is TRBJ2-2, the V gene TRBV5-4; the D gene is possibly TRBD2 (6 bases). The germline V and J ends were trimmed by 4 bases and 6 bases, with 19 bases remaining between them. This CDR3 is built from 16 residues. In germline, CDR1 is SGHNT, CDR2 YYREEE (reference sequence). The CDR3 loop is CASSVGGTPSPGELFF. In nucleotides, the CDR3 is TGTGCCAGCAGCGTAGGCGGGACTCCCTCCCCCGGGGAGCTGTTTTTT. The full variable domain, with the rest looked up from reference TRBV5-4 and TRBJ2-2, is ETGVTQSPTHLIKTRGQQVTLRCSSQSGHNTVSWYQQALGQGPQFIFQYYREEENGRGNFPPRFSGLQFPNYSSELNVNALELDDSALYLCASSVGGTPSPGELFFGEGSRLTVL.

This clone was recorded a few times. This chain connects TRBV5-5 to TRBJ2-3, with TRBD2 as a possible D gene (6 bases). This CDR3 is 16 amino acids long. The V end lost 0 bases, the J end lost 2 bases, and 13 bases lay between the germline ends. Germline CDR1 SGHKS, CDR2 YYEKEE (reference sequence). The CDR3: CASSLEGRGLTDTQYF. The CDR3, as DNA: TGTGCCAGCAGCTTGGAGGGGCGGGGACTCACAGATACGCAGTATTTT.

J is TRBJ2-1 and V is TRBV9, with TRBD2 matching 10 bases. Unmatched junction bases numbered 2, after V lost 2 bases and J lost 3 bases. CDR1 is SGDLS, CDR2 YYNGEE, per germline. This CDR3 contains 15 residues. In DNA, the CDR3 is TGTGCCAGCAGCGTTACTAGCGGGGTCTACAATGAGCAGTTCTTC. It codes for CASSVTSGVYNEQFF.

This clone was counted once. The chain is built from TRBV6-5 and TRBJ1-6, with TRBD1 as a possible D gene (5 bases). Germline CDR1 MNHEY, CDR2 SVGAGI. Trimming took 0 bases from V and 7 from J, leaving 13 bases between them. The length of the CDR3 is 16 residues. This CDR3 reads CASSYSLGLINSPLHF. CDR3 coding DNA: TGTGCCAGCAGTTACTCGTTGGGACTGATCAATTCACCCCTCCACTTT.

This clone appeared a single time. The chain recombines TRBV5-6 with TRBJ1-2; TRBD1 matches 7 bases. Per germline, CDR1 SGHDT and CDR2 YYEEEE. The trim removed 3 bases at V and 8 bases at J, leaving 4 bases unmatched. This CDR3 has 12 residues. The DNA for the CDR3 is TGTGCCAGCAGCTCTGGACAGGACGGCTACACCTTC. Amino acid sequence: CASSSGQDGYTF.

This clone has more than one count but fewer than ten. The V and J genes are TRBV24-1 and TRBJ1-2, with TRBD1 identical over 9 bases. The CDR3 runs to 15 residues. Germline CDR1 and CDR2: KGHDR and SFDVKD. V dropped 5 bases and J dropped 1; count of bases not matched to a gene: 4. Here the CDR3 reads CATSGPGQGNYGYTF. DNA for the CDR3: TGTGCCACCAGTGGTCCGGGACAGGGTAACTATGGCTACACCTTC.

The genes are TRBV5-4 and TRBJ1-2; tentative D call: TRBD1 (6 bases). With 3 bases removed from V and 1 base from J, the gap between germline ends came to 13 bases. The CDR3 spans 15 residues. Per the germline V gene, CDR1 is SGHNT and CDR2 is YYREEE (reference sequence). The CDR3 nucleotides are TGTGCCAGCAGCTCGAAGGCGGACAGTAACTATGGCTACACCTTC. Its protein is CASSSKADSNYGYTF.

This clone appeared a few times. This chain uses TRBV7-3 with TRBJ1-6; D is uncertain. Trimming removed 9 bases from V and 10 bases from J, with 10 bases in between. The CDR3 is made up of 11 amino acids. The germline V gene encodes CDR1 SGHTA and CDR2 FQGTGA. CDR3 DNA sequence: TGTGCCAGGGAGATCGCCTCACCCCTCCACTTT. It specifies CAREIASPLHF.

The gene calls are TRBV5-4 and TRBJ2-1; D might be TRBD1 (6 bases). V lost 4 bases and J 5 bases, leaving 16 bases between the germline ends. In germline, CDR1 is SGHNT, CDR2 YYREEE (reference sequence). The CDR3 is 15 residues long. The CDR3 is CASSPRQERDNEQFF. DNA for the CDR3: TGTGCCAGCAGCCCACGACAGGAAAGGGACAATGAGCAGTTCTTC.